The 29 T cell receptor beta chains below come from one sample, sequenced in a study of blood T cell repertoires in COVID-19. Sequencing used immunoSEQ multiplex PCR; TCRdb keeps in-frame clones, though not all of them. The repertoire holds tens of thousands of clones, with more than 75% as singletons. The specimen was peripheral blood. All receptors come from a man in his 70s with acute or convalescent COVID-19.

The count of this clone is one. The CDR3 sequence: CASSTLVVTGEQYF. CDR3 sequence (DNA): TGTGCCAGCAGCACCCTAGTGGTAACGGGCGAGCAGTACTTC. V usage is TRBV7-2 and J usage is TRBJ2-7; no definite D call. The CDR3 totals 14 residues. V was clipped by 5 bases and J by 6 bases, with 17 bases between them. CDR1 is SGHTA, CDR2 FQGNSA, per germline.

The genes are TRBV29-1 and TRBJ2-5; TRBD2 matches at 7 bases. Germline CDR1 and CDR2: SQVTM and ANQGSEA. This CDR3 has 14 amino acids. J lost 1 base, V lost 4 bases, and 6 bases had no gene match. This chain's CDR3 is CSVVLPGGQETQYF. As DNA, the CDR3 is TGCAGCGTTGTGTTGCCGGGGGGCCAAGAGACCCAGTACTTC.

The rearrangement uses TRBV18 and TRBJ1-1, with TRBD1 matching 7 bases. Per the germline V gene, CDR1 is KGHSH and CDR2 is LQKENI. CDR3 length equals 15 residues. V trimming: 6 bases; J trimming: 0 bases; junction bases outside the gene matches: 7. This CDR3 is CASSLQGTVNTEAFF. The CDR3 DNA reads TGTGCCAGCTCCCTTCAAGGGACAGTGAACACTGAAGCTTTCTTT. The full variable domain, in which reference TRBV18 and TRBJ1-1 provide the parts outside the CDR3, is NAGVMQNPRHLVRRRGQEARLRCSPMKGHSHVYWYRQLPEEGLKFMVYLQKENIIDESGMPKERFSAEFPKEGPSILRIQQVVRGDSAAYFCASSLQGTVNTEAFFGQGTRLTVV.

The CDR3 here is CATEGRAEVFGSGYTF. The CDR3 coding sequence is TGTGCCACCGAAGGGCGGGCAGAGGTTTTCGGCTCTGGCTACACCTTC. The chain has TRBV7-9 and TRBJ1-2; D uncertain. Looked up from germline, CDR1 is SEHNR and CDR2 is FQNEAQ (reference sequence). This CDR3 region has 16 residues. The V and J ends lost 10 bases and 7 bases respectively, with 28 bases between them.

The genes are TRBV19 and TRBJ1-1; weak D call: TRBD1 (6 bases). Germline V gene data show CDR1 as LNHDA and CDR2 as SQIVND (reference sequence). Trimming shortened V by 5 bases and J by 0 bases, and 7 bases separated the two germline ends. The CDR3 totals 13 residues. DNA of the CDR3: TGTGCCAGTAGTGGGACATTGAACACTGAAGCTTTCTTT. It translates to CASSGTLNTEAFF.

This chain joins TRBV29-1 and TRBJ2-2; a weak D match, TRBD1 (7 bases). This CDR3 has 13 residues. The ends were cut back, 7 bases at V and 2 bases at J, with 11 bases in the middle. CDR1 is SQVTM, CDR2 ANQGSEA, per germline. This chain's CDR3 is CSAQGGNTGELFF. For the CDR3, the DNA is TGCAGCGCCCAGGGGGGAAACACCGGGGAGCTGTTTTTT.

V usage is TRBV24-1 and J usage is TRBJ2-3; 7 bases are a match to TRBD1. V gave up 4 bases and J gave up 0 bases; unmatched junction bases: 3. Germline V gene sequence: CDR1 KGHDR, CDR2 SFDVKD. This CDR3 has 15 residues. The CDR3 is CATSEGTDSTDTQYF. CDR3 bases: TGTGCCACCAGTGAGGGGACAGATAGCACAGATACGCAGTATTTT.

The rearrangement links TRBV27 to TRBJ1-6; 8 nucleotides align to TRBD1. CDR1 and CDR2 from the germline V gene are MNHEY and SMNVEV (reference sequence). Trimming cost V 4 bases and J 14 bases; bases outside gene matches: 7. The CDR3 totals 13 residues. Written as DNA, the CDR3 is TGTGCCAGCAGTTCCCGGGACAGGACAACCCTCCACTTT. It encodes CASSSRDRTTLHF.

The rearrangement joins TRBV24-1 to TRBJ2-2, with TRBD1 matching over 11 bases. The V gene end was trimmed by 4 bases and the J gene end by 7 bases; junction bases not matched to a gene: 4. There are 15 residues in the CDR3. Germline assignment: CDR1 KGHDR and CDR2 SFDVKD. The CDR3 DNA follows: TGTGCCACCAGTGACCTGGGACAGGGGGACGGGGAGCTGTTTTTT. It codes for CATSDLGQGDGELFF.

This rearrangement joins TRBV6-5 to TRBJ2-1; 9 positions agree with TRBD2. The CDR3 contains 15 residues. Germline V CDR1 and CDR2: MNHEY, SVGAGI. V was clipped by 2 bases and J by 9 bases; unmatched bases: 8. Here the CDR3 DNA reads TGTGCCAGCAGTTACCCCCTAGCGGGGCCCACTGAGCAGTTCTTC. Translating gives CASSYPLAGPTEQFF.

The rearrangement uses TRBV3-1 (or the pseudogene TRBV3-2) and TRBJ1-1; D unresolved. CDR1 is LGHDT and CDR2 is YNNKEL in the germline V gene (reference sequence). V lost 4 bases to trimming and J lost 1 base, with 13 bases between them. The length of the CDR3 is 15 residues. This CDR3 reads CASSRGTGANTEAFF. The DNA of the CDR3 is TGTGCCAGCAGCCGAGGAACCGGCGCGAACACTGAAGCTTTCTTT.

As DNA, the CDR3 is TGTGCCTGGAGTGTTCAGGGTTTCGGCGACGAGCAGTACTTC. Its translation: CAWSVQGFGDEQYF. This chain joins TRBV30 and TRBJ2-7; possible D gene TRBD1, 5 bases. The CDR3 spans 14 residues. CDR1 is GTSNPN, CDR2 SVGIG, per germline (reference sequence). The ends were cut back, 0 bases at V and 5 bases at J, with 14 bases in the middle. Looking up the rest from reference TRBV30 and TRBJ2-7 gives the full variable domain: SQTIHQWPATLVQPVGSPLSLECTVEGTSNPNLYWYRQAAGRGLQLLFYSVGIGQISSEVPQNLSASRPQDRQFILSSKKLLLSDSGFYLCAWSVQGFGDEQYFGPGTRLTVT.

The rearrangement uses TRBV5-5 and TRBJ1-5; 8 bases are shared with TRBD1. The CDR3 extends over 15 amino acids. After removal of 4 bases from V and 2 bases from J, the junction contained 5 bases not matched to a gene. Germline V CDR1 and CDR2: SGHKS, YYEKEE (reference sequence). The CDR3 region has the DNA TGTGCCAGCAGCAGGACAGGGCTGGGCAATCAGCCCCAGCATTTT. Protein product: CASSRTGLGNQPQHF.

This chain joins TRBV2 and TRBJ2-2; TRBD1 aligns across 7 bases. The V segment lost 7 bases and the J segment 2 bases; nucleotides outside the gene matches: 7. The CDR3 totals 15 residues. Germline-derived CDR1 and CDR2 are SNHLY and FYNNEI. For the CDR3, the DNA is TGTGCCAGCATCCCCGGGACAGATAACACCGGGGAGCTGTTTTTT. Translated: CASIPGTDNTGELFF.

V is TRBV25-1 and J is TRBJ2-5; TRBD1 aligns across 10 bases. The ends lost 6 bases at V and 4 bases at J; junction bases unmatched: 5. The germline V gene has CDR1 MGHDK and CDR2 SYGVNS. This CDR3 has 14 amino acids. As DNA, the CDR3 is TGTGCCAGCAGACCGACAGGGGGCGCAGAGACCCAGTACTTC. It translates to CASRPTGGAETQYF.

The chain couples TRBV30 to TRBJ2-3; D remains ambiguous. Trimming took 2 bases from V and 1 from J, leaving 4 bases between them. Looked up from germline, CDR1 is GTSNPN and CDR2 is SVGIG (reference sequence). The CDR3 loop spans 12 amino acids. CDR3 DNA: TGTGCCTGGAGTTCGGGCACAGATACGCAGTATTTT. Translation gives CAWSSGTDTQYF.

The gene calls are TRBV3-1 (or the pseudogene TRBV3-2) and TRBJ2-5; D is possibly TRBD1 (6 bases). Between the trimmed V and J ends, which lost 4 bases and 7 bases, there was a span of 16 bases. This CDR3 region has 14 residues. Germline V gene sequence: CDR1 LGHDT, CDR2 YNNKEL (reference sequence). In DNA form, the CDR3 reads TGTGCCAGCAGCCCCAACAGGGAAACGGGGACCCAGTACTTC. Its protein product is CASSPNRETGTQYF.

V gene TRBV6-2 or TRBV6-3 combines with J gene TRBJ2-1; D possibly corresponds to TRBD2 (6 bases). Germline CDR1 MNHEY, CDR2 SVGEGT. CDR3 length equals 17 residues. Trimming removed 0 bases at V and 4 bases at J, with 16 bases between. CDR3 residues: CASSYSRRGEEYNEQFF. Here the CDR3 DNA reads TGTGCCAGCAGTTACTCGAGGCGGGGAGAGGAGTACAATGAGCAGTTCTTC.

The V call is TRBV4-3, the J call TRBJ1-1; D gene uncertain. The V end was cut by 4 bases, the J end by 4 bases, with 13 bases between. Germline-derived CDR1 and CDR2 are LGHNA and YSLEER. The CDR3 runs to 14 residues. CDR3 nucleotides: TGCGCCAGCAGCCCGGGGAGGACGGGCACTGAAGCTTTCTTT. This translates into CASSPGRTGTEAFF.

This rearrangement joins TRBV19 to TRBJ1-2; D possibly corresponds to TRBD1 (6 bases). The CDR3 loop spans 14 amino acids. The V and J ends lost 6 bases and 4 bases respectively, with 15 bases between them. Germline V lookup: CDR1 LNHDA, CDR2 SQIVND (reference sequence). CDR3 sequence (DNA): TGTGCCAGTAGCTCCCCCGCCAGGGGCTATGGCTACACCTTC. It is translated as CASSSPARGYGYTF.

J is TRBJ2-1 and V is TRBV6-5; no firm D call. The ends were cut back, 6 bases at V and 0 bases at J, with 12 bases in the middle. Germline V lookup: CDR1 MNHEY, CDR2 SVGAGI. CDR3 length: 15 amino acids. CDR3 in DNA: TGTGCCAGCAGCCTCGACTTTAGCTCCTACAATGAGCAGTTCTTC. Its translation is CASSLDFSSYNEQFF.

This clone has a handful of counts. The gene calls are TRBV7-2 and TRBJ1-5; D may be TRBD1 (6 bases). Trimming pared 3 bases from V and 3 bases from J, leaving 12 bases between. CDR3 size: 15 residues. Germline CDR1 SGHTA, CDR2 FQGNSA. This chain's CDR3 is CASSFKGVDNQPQHF. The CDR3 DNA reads TGTGCCAGCAGCTTTAAGGGGGTTGACAATCAGCCCCAGCATTTT. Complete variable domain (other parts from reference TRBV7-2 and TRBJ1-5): GAGVSQSPSNKVTEKGKDVELRCDPISGHTALYWYRQSLGQGLEFLIYFQGNSAPDKSGLPSDRFSAERTGGSVSTLTIQRTQQEDSAVYLCASSFKGVDNQPQHFGDGTRLSIL.

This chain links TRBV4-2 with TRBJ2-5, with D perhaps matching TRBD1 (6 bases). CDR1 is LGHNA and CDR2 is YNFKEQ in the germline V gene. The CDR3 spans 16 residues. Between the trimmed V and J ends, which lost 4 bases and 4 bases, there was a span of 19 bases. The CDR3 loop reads CASSPSQGRGPETQYF. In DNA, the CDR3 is TGTGCCAGCAGCCCCTCTCAAGGCAGGGGTCCAGAGACCCAGTACTTC.

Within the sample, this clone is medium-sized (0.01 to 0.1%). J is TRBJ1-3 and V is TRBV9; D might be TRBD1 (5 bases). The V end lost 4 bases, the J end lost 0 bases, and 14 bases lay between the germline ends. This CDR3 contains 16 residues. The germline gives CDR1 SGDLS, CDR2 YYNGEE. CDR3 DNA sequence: TGTGCCAGCAGCCCCGGCTACAGGAGCTCTGGAAACACCATATATTTT. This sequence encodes CASSPGYRSSGNTIYF.

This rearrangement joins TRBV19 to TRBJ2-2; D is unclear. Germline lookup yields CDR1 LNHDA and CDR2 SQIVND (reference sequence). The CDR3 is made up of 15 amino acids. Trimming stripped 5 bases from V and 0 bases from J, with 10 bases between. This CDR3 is CASSRIAANTGELFF. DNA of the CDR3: TGTGCCAGTAGTCGTATAGCTGCGAACACCGGGGAGCTGTTTTTT.

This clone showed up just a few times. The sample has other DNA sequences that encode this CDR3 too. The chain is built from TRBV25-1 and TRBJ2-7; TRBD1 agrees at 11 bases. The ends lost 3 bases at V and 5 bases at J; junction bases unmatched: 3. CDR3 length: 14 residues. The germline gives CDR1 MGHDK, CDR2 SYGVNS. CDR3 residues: CASSDPGQGDEQYF. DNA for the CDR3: TGTGCCAGCAGTGACCCGGGACAGGGGGACGAGCAGTACTTC.

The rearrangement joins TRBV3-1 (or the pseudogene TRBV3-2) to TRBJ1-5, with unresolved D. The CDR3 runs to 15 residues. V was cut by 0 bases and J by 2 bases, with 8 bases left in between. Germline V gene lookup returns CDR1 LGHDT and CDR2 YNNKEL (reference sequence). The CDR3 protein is CASSQDVAGNQPQHF. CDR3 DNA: TGTGCCAGCAGCCAAGATGTGGCCGGCAATCAGCCCCAGCATTTT.

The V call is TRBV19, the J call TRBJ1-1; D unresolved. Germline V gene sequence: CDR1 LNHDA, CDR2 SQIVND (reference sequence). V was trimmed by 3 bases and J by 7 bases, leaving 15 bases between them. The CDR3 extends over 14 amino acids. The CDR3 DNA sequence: TGTGCCAGTAGTATCAGGAGGTTGGAGGGTGAAGCTTTCTTT. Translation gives CASSIRRLEGEAFF.

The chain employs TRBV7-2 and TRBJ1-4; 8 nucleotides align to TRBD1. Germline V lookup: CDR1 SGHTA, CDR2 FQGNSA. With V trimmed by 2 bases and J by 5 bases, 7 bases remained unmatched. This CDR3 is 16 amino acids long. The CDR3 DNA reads TGTGCCAGCAGCTTAAGGTTTGGGACAGGCAATGAAAAACTGTTTTTT. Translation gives CASSLRFGTGNEKLFF.